The rows below give T cell receptor beta chains drawn from one sample of a study of shared clonotypes between healthy human individuals. Clones were sequenced by immunoSEQ multiplex PCR, and TCRdb holds only the in-frame ones, with some missing. The data contain about half a million clones, roughly 78% of them singletons. Material: PBMCs. The receptors stem from a woman aged 40 to 50 in good health. Some clones in this sample may be carry-over from other donors' samples. The CDR3 runs from the conserved cysteine through the conserved F or W. Fields, in order: J gene, CDR3 length, D gene, clone size, V gene, CDR3 protein, CDR3 DNA. The D gene is left open where the match is weak. Clone size is given for some rows only: seen once, a few or many times, or a class if the clone is expanded.

TRBJ1-1,11,.,.,TRBV27,CASSFGPEAFF,TGTGCCAGCAGTTTTGGACCTGAAGCTTTCTTT
TRBJ1-1,11,.,.,TRBV7-9,CASSPDLGAFF,TGTGCCAGCAGCCCAGACCTCGGGGCTTTCTTT
TRBJ2-1,15,.,.,TRBV5-1,CASRRTIAADNEQFF,TGCGCCAGCAGGCGAACGATAGCGGCCGACAATGAGCAGTTCTTC
TRBJ2-7,13,.,.,TRBV2,CASMGTPAYEQYF,TGTGCCAGCATGGGAACACCAGCCTACGAGCAGTACTTC
TRBJ1-3,17,.,.,TRBV9,CASTQGFGGTSGNTIYF,TGTGCCAGCACCCAAGGCTTCGGGGGCACCTCTGGAAACACCATATATTTT
TRBJ1-2,15,.,.,TRBV6-5,CASSYWADNNYGYTF,TGTGCCAGCAGTTACTGGGCGGATAATAACTATGGCTACACCTTC
TRBJ1-1,15,.,.,TRBV5-4,CASSVKLGEVTEAFF,TGTGCCAGCAGCGTGAAGTTGGGGGAGGTCACTGAAGCTTTCTTT
TRBJ1-5,15,.,.,TRBV6-1,CASSVTGRGDQPQHF,TGTGCCAGCAGTGTCACGGGAAGGGGAGATCAGCCCCAGCATTTT
TRBJ2-3,16,TRBD2,once,TRBV7-2,CASNVAGNHLTDTQYF,TGTGCCAGCAACGTAGCGGGAAACCACTTGACAGATACGCAGTATTTT
TRBJ1-2,14,.,.,TRBV11-2,CASSLDHNQDGYTF,TGTGCCAGCAGCTTAGACCATAATCAAGATGGCTACACCTTC
TRBJ2-3,16,TRBD1,.,TRBV28,CASSSPRDRATDTQYF,TGTGCCAGCAGTTCTCCCCGGGACAGGGCGACAGATACGCAGTATTTT
TRBJ2-1,13,.,.,TRBV11-2,CASSLDTYNEQFF,TGTGCCAGCAGCCTGGACACCTACAATGAGCAGTTCTTC
TRBJ2-7,11,TRBD2,.,TRBV2,CAGGGAYEQYF,TGTGCCGGCGGGGGGGCCTACGAGCAGTACTTC
TRBJ2-2,15,.,.,TRBV15,CATSRDYRNTGELFF,TGTGCCACCAGCAGAGATTACAGGAACACCGGGGAGCTGTTTTTT
TRBJ2-3,14,.,many,TRBV6-4,CASSDNGAADTQYF,TGTGCCAGCAGTGATAATGGGGCCGCAGATACGCAGTATTTT
TRBJ2-2,16,TRBD2,.,TRBV11-3,CASSLGLAGDTGELFF,TGTGCCAGCAGCTTAGGTCTAGCGGGCGACACCGGGGAGCTGTTTTTT
TRBJ2-7,13,.,.,TRBV2,CASSLGRGDEQYF,TGTGCCAGCAGCCTGGGCCGGGGTGACGAGCAGTACTTC
TRBJ2-3,18,TRBD2,.,TRBV10-3,CAISEGLAGGTGTDTQYF,TGTGCCATCAGTGAAGGACTAGCGGGAGGAACTGGCACAGATACGCAGTATTTT
TRBJ1-5,16,.,.,TRBV19,CASKETPGYSNQPQHF,TGTGCCAGTAAAGAGACACCAGGATATAGCAATCAGCCCCAGCATTTT
TRBJ2-7,14,TRBD2,.,TRBV10-3,CAISEPGGNYEQYF,TGTGCCATCAGTGAGCCGGGAGGGAACTACGAGCAGTACTTC
TRBJ2-5,12,.,.,TRBV28,CASSFNRRTQYF,TGTGCCAGCAGTTTTAACAGGCGGACCCAGTACTTC
TRBJ2-7,14,TRBD1,once,TRBV28,CASSPPDRPYEQYF,TGTGCCAGCAGCCCGCCGGACAGGCCTTACGAGCAGTACTTC
TRBJ2-4,15,.,.,TRBV27,CASSLTPGPQNIQYF,TGTGCCAGCAGTCTAACCCCCGGGCCACAAAACATTCAGTACTTC
TRBJ2-7,11,.,many,TRBV10-1,CASQGSDEQYF,TGCGCCAGCCAAGGAAGCGACGAGCAGTACTTC
TRBJ2-2,15,.,.,TRBV18,CASSFPGTWTGELFF,TGTGCCAGCTCATTCCCCGGGACCTGGACCGGGGAGCTGTTTTTT
TRBJ1-3,14,.,.,TRBV7-9,CASSLGNSGNTIYF,TGTGCCAGCAGCCTGGGGAACTCTGGAAACACCATATATTTT
TRBJ1-2,13,TRBD1,.,TRBV6-5,CASSYSQGDGYTF,TGTGCCAGCAGTTACTCGCAGGGGGATGGCTACACCTTC
TRBJ2-3,14,.,.,TRBV11-2,CASSLDRATDTQYF,TGTGCCAGCAGCTTAGATAGGGCCACAGATACGCAGTATTTT
TRBJ1-4,14,.,.,TRBV28,CASSSTGVNEKLFF,TGTGCCAGCAGCTCTACTGGGGTCAATGAAAAACTGTTTTTT
TRBJ1-1,16,.,few,TRBV19,CASSIGTLWAASEAFF,TGTGCCAGTAGTATAGGAACCCTTTGGGCGGCCTCTGAAGCTTTCTTT
TRBJ2-7,16,TRBD1,.,TRBV7-3,CASSLISRQGPYEQYF,TGTGCCAGCAGCTTAATCTCCCGACAGGGACCCTACGAGCAGTACTTC
TRBJ1-1,18,TRBD1,.,TRBV12-5,CASGLALNKGQRRTEAFF,TGTGCTAGTGGTTTGGCCCTCAATAAGGGACAGCGACGAACTGAAGCTTTCTTT
TRBJ2-3,14,TRBD2,.,TRBV19,CASLQAGELNTQYF,TGTGCCAGTCTTCAAGCGGGAGAGCTAAATACGCAGTATTTT